In this sample, the clone carrying this TCR beta chain turned up many times. Its antigen remains unidentified. The sample comes from a study of CD8 T cells in ankylosing spondylitis. Study-wide points: The authors found the disease-linked clones to be CD8+ and relatively rare in peripheral blood. Several highly homologous variants made up a TCR beta motif, and this motif appeared characteristic of ankylosing spondylitis blood.

In making TCR beta libraries, quantitative 5'-RACE with molecular barcodes was used. TCRdb recomputed calls from the 5' RACE reads with MiXCR, one row per CDR3 protein. The sample comprises over 150,000 distinct CDR3 sequences, more than 10% of which are singletons, and 16% rests with the top ten. Germline lookup yields CDR1 LGHDT and CDR2 YNNKEL (reference sequence). CDR3 length equals 13 residues. Trimming stripped 4 bases from V and 4 bases from J, with 8 bases between. The sample comprised blood, either unsorted or a sorted T cell fraction (not recorded which). The chain uses TRBV3-1 and TRBJ2-1; D call uncertain. This receptor was identified in a male donor with ankylosing spondylitis or in good health (not recorded which). CDR3 amino acids: CASSLMGYNEQFF. Here the CDR3 DNA reads TGTGCCAGCAGCCTGATGGGGTACAATGAGCAGTTCTTC.